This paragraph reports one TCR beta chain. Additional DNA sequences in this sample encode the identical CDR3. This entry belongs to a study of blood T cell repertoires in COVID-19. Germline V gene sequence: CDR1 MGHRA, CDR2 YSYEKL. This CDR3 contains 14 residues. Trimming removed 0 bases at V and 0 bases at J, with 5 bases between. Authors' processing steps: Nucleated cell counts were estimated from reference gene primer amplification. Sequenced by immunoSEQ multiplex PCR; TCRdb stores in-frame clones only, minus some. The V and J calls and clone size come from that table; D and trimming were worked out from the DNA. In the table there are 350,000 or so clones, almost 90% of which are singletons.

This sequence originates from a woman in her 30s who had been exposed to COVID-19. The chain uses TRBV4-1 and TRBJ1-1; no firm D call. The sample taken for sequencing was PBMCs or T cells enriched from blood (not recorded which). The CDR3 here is CASSQDRMNTEAFF. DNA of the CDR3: TGCGCCAGCAGCCAAGATAGAATGAACACTGAAGCTTTCTTT.